This TCR beta chain appears in the sequencing data of a study of human T cells and chemical hapten exposure. Study results and caveats: Alopecia in all donors means immunity may differ from healthy individuals.

From the RACE reads, TCRdb called clonotypes with MiXCR, one entry per CDR3 protein. The sample shows some 190,000 distinct CDR3 sequences, around 24% of them seen only once. Time point described: patch test 1, 2 weeks after DPC sensitization. Specified treatment: therapeutic diphenylcyclopropenone sensitization with weekly scalp DPC. As for this clonotype: Its antigen is not identified.

The germline V gene encodes CDR1 SEHNR and CDR2 FQNEAQ (reference sequence). Trimming removed 5 bases from V and 3 bases from J; junction bases left unmatched: 2. This CDR3 has 14 amino acids. The clonotype was recovered from a woman aged 45-65 years with alopecia areata. Some clones in this sample may be carry-over from other donors' samples. The sequencing here drew on whole blood, taken in connection with sensitization to the hapten diphenylcyclopropenone (DPC). V and J are TRBV7-9 and TRBJ2-2; 8 nucleotides line up with TRBD1. CDR3 DNA sequence: TGTGCCAGCAGCCCGGACAGGGACACCGGGGAGCTGTTTTTT. It yields the protein CASSPDRDTGELFF.